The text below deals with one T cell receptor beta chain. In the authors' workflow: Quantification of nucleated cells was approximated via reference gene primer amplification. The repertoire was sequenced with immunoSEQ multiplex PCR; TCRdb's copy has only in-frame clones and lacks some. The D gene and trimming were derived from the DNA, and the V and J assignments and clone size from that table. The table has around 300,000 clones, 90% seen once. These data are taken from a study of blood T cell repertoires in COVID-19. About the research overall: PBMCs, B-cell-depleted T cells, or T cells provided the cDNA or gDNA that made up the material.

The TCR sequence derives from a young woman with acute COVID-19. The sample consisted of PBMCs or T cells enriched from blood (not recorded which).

The CDR3 reads CASSLRTGVEKLFF. The CDR3 DNA reads as TGTGCCAGCAGCCTTAGGACAGGGGTGGAAAAACTGTTTTTT. V and J are TRBV5-5 and TRBJ1-4, with 9 bases that match TRBD1. In germline, CDR1 is SGHKS, CDR2 YYEKEE (reference sequence). The CDR3 sequence is 14 residues long. With V trimmed by 4 bases and J by 8 bases, 6 bases remained unmatched.